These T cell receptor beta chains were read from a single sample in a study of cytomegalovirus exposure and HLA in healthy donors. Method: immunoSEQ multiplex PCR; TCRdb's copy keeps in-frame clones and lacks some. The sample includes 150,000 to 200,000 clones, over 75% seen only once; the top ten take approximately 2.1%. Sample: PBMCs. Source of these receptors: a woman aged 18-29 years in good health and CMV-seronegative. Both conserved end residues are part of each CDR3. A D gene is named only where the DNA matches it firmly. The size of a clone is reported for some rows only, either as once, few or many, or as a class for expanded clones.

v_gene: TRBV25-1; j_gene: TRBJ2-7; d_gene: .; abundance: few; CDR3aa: CASSARGSSYEQYF; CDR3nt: TGTGCCAGCAGTGCCAGGGGAAGCTCCTACGAGCAGTACTTC
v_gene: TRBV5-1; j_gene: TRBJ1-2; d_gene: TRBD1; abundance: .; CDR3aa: CASSSGQGAGGYTF; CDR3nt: TGCGCCAGCAGCTCGGGACAGGGGGCAGGCGGCTACACCTTC
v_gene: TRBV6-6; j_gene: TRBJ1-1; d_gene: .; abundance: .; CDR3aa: CASRGTTGETNTEAFF; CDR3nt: TGTGCCAGCAGGGGTACGACAGGAGAGACGAACACTGAAGCTTTCTTT
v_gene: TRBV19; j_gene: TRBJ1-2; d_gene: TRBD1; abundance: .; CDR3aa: CASSMWGDRDSHGYTF; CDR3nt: TGTGCCAGTAGTATGTGGGGAGACAGGGACTCTCATGGCTACACCTTC
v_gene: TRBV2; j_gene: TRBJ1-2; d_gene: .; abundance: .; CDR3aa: CASSVEDNYGYTF; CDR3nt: TGTGCCAGCAGTGTAGAGGATAACTATGGCTACACCTTC
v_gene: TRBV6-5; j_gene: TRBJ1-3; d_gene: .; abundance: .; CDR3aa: CASSYSRLPGNTIYF; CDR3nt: TGTGCCAGCAGTTACTCGCGCCTTCCTGGAAACACCATATATTTT
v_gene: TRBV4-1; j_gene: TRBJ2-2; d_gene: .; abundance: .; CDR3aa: CASSLTIFTGELFF; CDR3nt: TGCGCCAGCAGCCTAACTATTTTTACCGGGGAGCTGTTTTTT
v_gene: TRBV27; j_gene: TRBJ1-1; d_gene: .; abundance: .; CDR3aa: CASSFIPGNTEALF; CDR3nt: TGTGCCAGCAGTTTTATTCCGGGGAACACTGAAGCTCTCTTT
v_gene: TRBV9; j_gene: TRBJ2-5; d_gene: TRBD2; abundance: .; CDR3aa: CASSAVAGDQETQYF; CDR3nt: TGTGCCAGCAGCGCTGTAGCGGGGGACCAAGAGACCCAGTACTTC
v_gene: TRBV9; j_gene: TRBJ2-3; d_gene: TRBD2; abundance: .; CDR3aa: CASSAALAGGADTQYF; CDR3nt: TGTGCCAGCAGCGCCGCGCTAGCGGGGGGCGCAGATACGCAGTATTTT
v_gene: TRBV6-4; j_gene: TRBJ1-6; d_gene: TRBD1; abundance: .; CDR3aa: CASSAGTGGNSLLHF; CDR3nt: TGTGCCAGCAGCGCCGGGACAGGGGGCAATTCACTCCTCCACTTT